The 20 T cell receptor beta chains given below trace back to one sample, sequenced in a study of blood T cell repertoires in COVID-19. TCRdb's table, derived via immunoSEQ multiplex PCR, lists solely in-frame clones and lacks some. Of around 200,000 clones listed, more than 65% are singletons. Sequencing was carried out using peripheral blood. All receptors come from a man over 45 with active or convalescent COVID-19.

V gene TRBV5-1 combines with J gene TRBJ2-7, with D perhaps matching TRBD2 (6 bases). The CDR3 totals 16 residues. The V gene lost 0 bases and the J gene lost 0 bases, with 13 bases spanning the gap. Germline V gene data show CDR1 as SGHRS and CDR2 as YFSETQ. This chain's CDR3 is CASSLVGSGSSYEQYF. The CDR3 bases are TGCGCCAGCAGCTTGGTTGGGAGCGGGTCCTCCTACGAGCAGTACTTC.

On this clone itself: One end of the junction fails to match germline, which may point to a read error. This chain connects TRBV14 to TRBJ1-6, with D possibly matching TRBD1 (5 bases). This CDR3 is built from 11 residues. The V gene's germline CDR1 is SGHDN and CDR2 FVKESK. CDR3 in DNA: TGTGCCAGCAGCCAAGAAAGGGACTCCAACTTT. Its protein product is CASSQERDSNF. Complete variable domain (other parts from reference TRBV14 and TRBJ1-6): EAGVTQFPSHSVIEKGQTVTLRCDPISGHDNLYWYRRVMGKEIKFLLHFVKESKQDESGMPNNRFLAERTGGTYSTLKVQPAELEDSGVYFCASSQERDSNFGNGTRLTVT.

The CDR3 protein is CASSQDSRGASSEQFF. In DNA, the CDR3 is TGTGCCAGCAGCCAAGATAGCAGGGGGGCGTCTTCTGAGCAGTTCTTC. The chain joins TRBV4-2 to TRBJ2-1; D possibly corresponds to TRBD1 (7 bases). The CDR3 has 16 amino acids. The germline CDR1 and CDR2 sequences are LGHNA and YNFKEQ. Between the trimmed V and J ends, which lost 0 bases and 9 bases, there was a span of 18 bases.

This chain joins TRBV28 and TRBJ2-5, with 9 positions matching TRBD1. Germline CDR1 reads MDHEN; CDR2 reads SYDVKM. This CDR3 has 16 amino acids. The V segment lost 0 bases and the J segment 1 base; nucleotides outside the gene matches: 3. The CDR3 DNA sequence: TGTGCCAGCAGTTTATGGGGGACAGGGATCCAAGAGACCCAGTACTTC. Protein: CASSLWGTGIQETQYF.

A single count supports this clone. The chain combines TRBV24-1 with TRBJ1-4; TRBD1 matches at 11 bases. Per the germline V gene, CDR1 is KGHDR and CDR2 is SFDVKD. V shed 9 bases, J shed 8 bases, and the junction held 16 bases outside the gene matches. This CDR3 region has 17 residues. The DNA for the CDR3 is TGTGCCACCTACCGACAGGACAGGGGGCCTCTTTGGGAAAAACTGTTTTTT. It translates to CATYRQDRGPLWEKLFF.

V usage is TRBV6-2 or TRBV6-3 and J usage is TRBJ1-2; the D gene is possibly TRBD1 (6 bases). Trimming took 5 bases from V and 8 from J, leaving 9 bases between them. Germline V gives CDR1 MNHEY, CDR2 SVGEGT. CDR3 length: 11 residues. The CDR3 DNA is TGTGCCAGCAGTACAGGGTCCGGCTACACCTTC. It encodes CASSTGSGYTF.

The V call is TRBV2, the J call TRBJ2-5, with TRBD1 matching 7 bases. Per germline, CDR1 SNHLY and CDR2 FYNNEI. V shed 8 bases, J shed 1 base, and the junction held 4 bases outside the gene matches. CDR3 length equals 13 residues. CDR3 coding DNA: TGTGCCAGCTTGAGGGACAGCCAAGAGACCCAGTACTTC. It translates to CASLRDSQETQYF.

This clone was recorded only once. The genes are TRBV6-2 or TRBV6-3 and TRBJ1-2; TRBD1 is a possible D gene (5 bases). Germline CDR1 and CDR2: MNHEY and SVGEGT. The V and J ends lost 6 bases and 10 bases respectively, with 18 bases between them. The CDR3 consists of 13 residues. CDR3 nucleotide sequence: TGTGCCAGCAGCAACGGGGGGTTTGGCGACTACACCTTC. Encoded protein: CASSNGGFGDYTF.

J is TRBJ2-1 and V is TRBV19, with D possibly matching TRBD2 (7 bases). The CDR3 totals 13 residues. The V end was cut by 3 bases, the J end by 9 bases, with 12 bases between. Germline CDR1 reads LNHDA; CDR2 reads SQIVND (reference sequence). CDR3 nucleotide sequence: TGTGCCAGTAGTATGTGGGGGGGCGGTGAGCAGTTCTTC. Translation: CASSMWGGGEQFF.

The V call is TRBV9, the J call TRBJ1-6, with a weak D call TRBD1 (6 bases). V was pared by 4 bases and J by 9 bases, with 14 bases between. Germline CDR1 SGDLS, CDR2 YYNGEE. The CDR3 is made up of 14 amino acids. Here the CDR3 reads CASSTQDRTSPLHF. CDR3 DNA: TGTGCCAGCAGCACCCAAGACAGGACTTCACCCCTCCACTTT.

This rearrangement joins TRBV9 to TRBJ1-3; 7 bases line up with TRBD1. Germline V gives CDR1 SGDLS, CDR2 YYNGEE. Trimming took 0 bases from V and 8 from J; bases not matched to a gene: 8. The CDR3 contains 15 residues. CDR3 coding DNA: TGTGCCAGCAGCGTAGAGGGACAGCTAGGGGACACCATATATTTT. As protein: CASSVEGQLGDTIYF.

The J gene is TRBJ1-2, the V gene TRBV10-3; tentatively, D is TRBD1 (5 bases). The ends were cut back, 4 bases at V and 8 bases at J, with 20 bases in the middle. The germline gives CDR1 ENHRY, CDR2 SYGVKD. The CDR3 contains 15 residues. The CDR3 DNA is TGTGCCATCAGTGGGCCCCTTGTTAGGGGAGGAGGCTACACCTTC. Translation gives CAISGPLVRGGGYTF.

The chain couples TRBV7-9 to TRBJ1-6; TRBD1 agrees at 10 bases. Germline V gives CDR1 SEHNR, CDR2 FQNEAQ (reference sequence). This CDR3 has 13 residues. V trimming: 5 bases; J trimming: 14 bases; junction bases outside the gene matches: 6. CDR3 sequence: CASSRGTGETLHF. The CDR3 DNA sequence: TGTGCCAGCAGCCGGGGGACAGGGGAAACCCTCCACTTT.

This clone has a single count. The V and J genes are TRBV19 and TRBJ1-1; perhaps TRBD1 as D (6 bases). Germline CDR1 and CDR2: LNHDA and SQIVND (reference sequence). The CDR3 contains 13 residues. Trimming removed 8 bases from V and 4 bases from J, with 14 bases in between. CDR3 coding DNA: TGTGCCAGTGGTGGGGGGGGCCCCACTGAAGCTTTCTTT. Translation gives CASGGGGPTEAFF.

The rearrangement uses TRBV6-5 and TRBJ2-5; D might be TRBD2 (7 bases). CDR1 is MNHEY and CDR2 is SVGAGI in the germline V gene. This CDR3 contains 15 residues. The germline V and J ends were trimmed by 7 bases and 1 base, with 16 bases remaining between them. In DNA, the CDR3 is TGTGCCAGCATCCCCGGAGGGGGGGGCCAAGAGACCCAGTACTTC. It codes for CASIPGGGGQETQYF.

V usage is TRBV27 and J usage is TRBJ1-4, with D tentatively TRBD1 (5 bases). V lost 5 bases and J lost 8, with 15 bases in between. Germline CDR1 MNHEY, CDR2 SMNVEV (reference sequence). The CDR3 has 14 amino acids. CDR3 coding DNA: TGTGCCAGCAGTGCCGTCCCGAAGGGGGAAAAACTGTTTTTT. Its translation is CASSAVPKGEKLFF.

The rearrangement joins TRBV10-3 to TRBJ1-6; D is ambiguous. The ends were cut back, 7 bases at V and 3 bases at J, with 7 bases in the middle. The CDR3 consists of 13 residues. Germline V gene data show CDR1 as ENHRY and CDR2 as SYGVKD. The CDR3, as DNA: TGTGCCATCAATCAGGACTATAATTCACCCCTCCACTTT. This codes for CAINQDYNSPLHF.

This clone turned up a few times. This chain links TRBV21-1 with TRBJ1-4; TRBD1, as called in the table, went unchecked against the DNA. TRBV21-1 corresponds to a pseudogene. CDR3 length equals 16 residues. The CDR3 spells CASSKGVGRDNEKLFF. As DNA, the CDR3 is TGTGCCAGCAGCAAAGGGGTGGGCAGGGATAATGAAAAACTGTTTTTT.

This clone appeared a few times. This chain connects TRBV3-1 (or the pseudogene TRBV3-2) to TRBJ1-5; perhaps TRBD1 as D (5 bases). V lost 4 bases and J lost 1, with 20 bases in between. CDR3 size: 18 residues. CDR1 and CDR2 (germline): LGHDT, YNNKEL (reference sequence). CDR3 nucleotides: TGTGCCAGCAGCCCCCGATACGGACATCAAGGGAGCAATCAGCCCCAGCATTTT. It translates to CASSPRYGHQGSNQPQHF.

The chain joins TRBV6-4 to TRBJ1-3, with D unresolved. From germline, CDR1 is MRHNA and CDR2 SNTAGT. The V gene lost 7 bases and the J gene lost 2 bases, with 9 bases spanning the gap. CDR3 length: 13 amino acids. The CDR3: CASIETPGNTIYF. The CDR3 DNA reads as TGTGCCAGCATCGAAACTCCTGGAAACACCATATATTTT.